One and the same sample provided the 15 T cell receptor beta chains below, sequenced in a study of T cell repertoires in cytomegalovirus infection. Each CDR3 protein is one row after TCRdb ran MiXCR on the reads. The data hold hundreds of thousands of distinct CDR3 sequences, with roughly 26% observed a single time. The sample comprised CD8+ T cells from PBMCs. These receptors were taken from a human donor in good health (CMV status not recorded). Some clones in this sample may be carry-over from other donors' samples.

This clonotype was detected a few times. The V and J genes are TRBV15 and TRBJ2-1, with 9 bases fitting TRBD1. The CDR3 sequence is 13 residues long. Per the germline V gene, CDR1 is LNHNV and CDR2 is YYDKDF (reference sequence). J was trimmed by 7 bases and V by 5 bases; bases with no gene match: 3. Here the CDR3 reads CATSGTGRNEQFF. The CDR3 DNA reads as TGTGCCACCAGCGGGACAGGGCGGAATGAGCAGTTCTTC.

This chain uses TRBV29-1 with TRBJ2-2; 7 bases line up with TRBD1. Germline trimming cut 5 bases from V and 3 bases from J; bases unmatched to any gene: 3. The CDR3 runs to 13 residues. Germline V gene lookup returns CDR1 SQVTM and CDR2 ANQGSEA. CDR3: CSVFQGDTGELFF. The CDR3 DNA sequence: TGCAGCGTTTTCCAGGGGGACACCGGGGAGCTGTTTTTT.

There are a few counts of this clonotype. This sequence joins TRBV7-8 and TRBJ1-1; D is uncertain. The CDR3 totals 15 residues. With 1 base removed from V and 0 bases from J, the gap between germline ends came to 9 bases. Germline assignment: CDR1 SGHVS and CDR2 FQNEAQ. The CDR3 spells CASSLEERMNTEAFF. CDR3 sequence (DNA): TGTGCCAGCAGCTTAGAGGAGAGAATGAACACTGAAGCTTTCTTT.

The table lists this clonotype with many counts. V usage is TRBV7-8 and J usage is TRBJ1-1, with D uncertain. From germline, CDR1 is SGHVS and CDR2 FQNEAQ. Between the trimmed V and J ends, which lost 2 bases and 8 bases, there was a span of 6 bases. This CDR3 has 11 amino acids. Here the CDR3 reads CASSLRAEAFF. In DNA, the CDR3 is TGTGCCAGCAGCTTAAGGGCCGAAGCTTTCTTT.

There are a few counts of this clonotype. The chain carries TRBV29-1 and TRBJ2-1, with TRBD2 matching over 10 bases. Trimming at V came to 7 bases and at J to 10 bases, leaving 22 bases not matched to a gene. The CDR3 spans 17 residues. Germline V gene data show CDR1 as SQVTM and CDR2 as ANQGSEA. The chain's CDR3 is CSGDLAGLAEGRGEQFF. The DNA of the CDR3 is TGCAGCGGGGATCTGGCCGGACTAGCGGAGGGCAGGGGGGAGCAGTTCTTC.

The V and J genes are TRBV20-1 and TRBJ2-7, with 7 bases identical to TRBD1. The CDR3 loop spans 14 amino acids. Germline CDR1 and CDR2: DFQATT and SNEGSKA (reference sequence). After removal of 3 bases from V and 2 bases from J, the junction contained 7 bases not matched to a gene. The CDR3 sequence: CSARDRTFAYEQYF. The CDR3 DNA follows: TGCAGTGCTAGGGACAGGACATTCGCCTACGAGCAGTACTTC.

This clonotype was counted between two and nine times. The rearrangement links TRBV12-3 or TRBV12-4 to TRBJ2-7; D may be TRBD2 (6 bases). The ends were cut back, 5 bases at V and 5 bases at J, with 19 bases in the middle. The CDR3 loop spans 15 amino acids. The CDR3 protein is CASSAGSPDTHEQYV. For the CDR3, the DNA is TGTGCCAGCAGTGCCGGGAGCCCAGATACCCACGAGCAGTACGTC.

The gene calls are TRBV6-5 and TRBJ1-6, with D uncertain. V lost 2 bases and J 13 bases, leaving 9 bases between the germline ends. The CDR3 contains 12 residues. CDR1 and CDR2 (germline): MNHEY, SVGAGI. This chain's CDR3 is CASSYGLRPLHF. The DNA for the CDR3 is TGTGCCAGCAGTTACGGGCTGCGGCCCCTCCACTTT.

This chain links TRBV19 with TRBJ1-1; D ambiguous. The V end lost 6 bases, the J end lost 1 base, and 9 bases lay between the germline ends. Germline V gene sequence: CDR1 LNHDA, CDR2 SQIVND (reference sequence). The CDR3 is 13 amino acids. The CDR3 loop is CASSAFGNTEAFF. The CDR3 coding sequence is TGTGCCAGTAGCGCCTTCGGGAACACTGAAGCTTTCTTT. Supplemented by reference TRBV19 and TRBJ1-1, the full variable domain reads DGGITQSPKYLFRKEGQNVTLSCEQNLNHDAMYWYRQDPGQGLRLIYYSQIVNDFQKGDIAEGYSVSREKKESFPLTVTSAQKNPTAFYLCASSAFGNTEAFFGQGTRLTVV.

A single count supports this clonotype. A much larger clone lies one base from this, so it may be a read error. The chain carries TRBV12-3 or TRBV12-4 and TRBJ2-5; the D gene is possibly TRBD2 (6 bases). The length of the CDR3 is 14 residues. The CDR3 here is CASSLGGAQEAQYF. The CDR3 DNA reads TGTGCCAGCAGTTTGGGCGGGGCTCAAGAGGCCCAGTACTTC.

This CDR3 is CASSSAGGYSNQPQHF. The CDR3 bases are TGTGCCAGCAGTTCGGCAGGGGGCTATAGCAATCAGCCCCAGCATTTT. This sequence joins TRBV27 and TRBJ1-5, with 8 bases lining up with TRBD1. J gave up 0 bases and V 4 bases, and 5 bases lay outside the gene matches. Germline V gene sequence: CDR1 MNHEY, CDR2 SMNVEV (reference sequence). The CDR3 has 16 residues.

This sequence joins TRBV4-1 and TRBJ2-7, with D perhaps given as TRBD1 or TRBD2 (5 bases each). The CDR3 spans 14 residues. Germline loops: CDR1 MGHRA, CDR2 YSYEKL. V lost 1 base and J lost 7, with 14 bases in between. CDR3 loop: CASSQGMGTGEQYF. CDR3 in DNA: TGCGCCAGCAGCCAAGGGATGGGGACGGGGGAGCAGTACTTC.

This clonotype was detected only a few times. The CDR3 nucleotides read TGTGCCAGCAGCACGTGGGAGTCCACAGATACGCAGTATTTT. Translating gives CASSTWESTDTQYF. V is TRBV25-1 and J is TRBJ2-3, with D perhaps matching TRBD2 (5 bases). V lost 6 bases and J lost 2, with 12 bases in between. The germline V gene encodes CDR1 MGHDK and CDR2 SYGVNS. CDR3 length equals 14 residues.

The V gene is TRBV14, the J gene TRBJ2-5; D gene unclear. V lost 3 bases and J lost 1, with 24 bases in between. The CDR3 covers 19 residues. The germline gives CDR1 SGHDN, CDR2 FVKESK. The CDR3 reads CASSQQDRRTAALQETQYF. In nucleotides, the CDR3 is TGTGCCAGCAGCCAGCAAGATAGAAGGACGGCAGCCCTCCAAGAGACCCAGTACTTC.

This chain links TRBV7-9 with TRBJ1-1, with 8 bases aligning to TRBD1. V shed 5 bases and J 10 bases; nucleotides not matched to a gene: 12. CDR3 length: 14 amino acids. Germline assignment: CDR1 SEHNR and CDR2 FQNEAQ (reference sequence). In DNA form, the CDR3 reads TGTGCCAGCAGCCAGCCCGGGACAGGCCATTTAGCTTTCTTT. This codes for CASSQPGTGHLAFF.